This TCR beta chain derives from a study of long-term antiretroviral therapy in people with HIV. Study-level results: Relative to control repertoires, HIV repertoires exhibited narrower CDR3 length ranges.

The libraries were made with immunoSEQ v3.0 at survey level. Repertoires were generated with immunoSEQ multiplex PCR, while TCRdb's copy carries only in-frame clones and drops some. The sample has thousands of clones; around 80% are singletons. Note on this clone: The antigen is not known.

This CDR3 is built from 16 residues. The junction had 6 bases not matched to a gene; V was cut back by 1 base and J by 3 bases. Germline V gene data show CDR1 as SGHVS and CDR2 as FQNEAQ. This receptor was identified in a man aged 40-50 years with HIV. The rearrangement links TRBV7-8 to TRBJ2-3; TRBD2 matches 8 bases. The sequencing used unsorted PBMCs, collected 0.1 years after starting antiretroviral therapy. The CDR3 DNA sequence: TGTGCCAGCAGCTTAGTTGGCGGGGGGCTTACAGATACGCAGTATTTT. Protein product: CASSLVGGGLTDTQYF. Using reference TRBV7-8 and TRBJ2-3 for the parts outside the CDR3, the full variable domain is GAGVSQSPRYKVAKRGQDVALRCDPISGHVSLFWYQQALGQGPEFLTYFQNEAQLDKSGLPSDRFFAERPEGSVSTLKIQRTQQEDSAVYLCASSLVGGGLTDTQYFGPGTRLTVL.